The source of this TCR beta chain is a study of OX40 agonist ivuxolimab in advanced cancers. This table comes from immunoSEQ multiplex PCR, and its TCRdb copy is limited to in-frame clones, with some not included. The repertoire has around 72,000 clones, approximately 92% of them found once; the top ten carry more than 0.8%. Germline V gene lookup returns CDR1 KGHSH and CDR2 LQKENI. V dropped 4 bases and J dropped 3 bases, with 9 bases sitting between them. This CDR3 comprises 13 residues. The source material was CD4+ or CD8+ T cells sorted from blood, sampled in a trial of the OX40 agonist ivuxolimab. This chain joins TRBV18 and TRBJ1-1; D is possibly TRBD1 (6 bases). This TCR was recovered from an adult with an advanced solid tumor such as melanoma, head and neck, liver or kidney cancer. This chain's CDR3 is CASSRRTDTEAFF. The CDR3 bases are TGTGCCAGCTCACGCCGGACAGACACTGAAGCTTTCTTT.